These 27 T cell receptor beta chains were sequenced from one sample in a study of blood T cell repertoires in COVID-19. TCRdb keeps only in-frame clones here, not all; method: immunoSEQ multiplex PCR. In the table there are 95,000 to 100,000 clones, around 85% of which are singletons. The sequenced sample consisted of peripheral blood. The source is a woman in her sixties or seventies with active or convalescent COVID-19.

The chain couples TRBV7-2 to TRBJ1-1, with D maybe TRBD1 (6 bases). Deletions cut 5 bases from V and 3 bases from J, with 16 bases between. The CDR3 has 15 amino acids. Germline lookup yields CDR1 SGHTA and CDR2 FQGNSA. Written as DNA, the CDR3 is TGTGCCAGCAGCAGCAGGGGTCGGGGGGACACTGAAGCTTTCTTT. As protein: CASSSRGRGDTEAFF.

The chain combines TRBV7-3 with TRBJ1-1; D is perhaps TRBD1 (6 bases). There are 14 residues in the CDR3. CDR1 and CDR2 (germline): SGHTA, FQGTGA. Trimming cost V 1 base and J 1 base, with 7 bases left between them. In nucleotides, the CDR3 is TGTGCCAGCAGCTTAATAGGGGGGAACACTGAAGCTTTCTTT. Translation gives CASSLIGGNTEAFF.

This rearrangement joins TRBV2 to TRBJ1-6, with TRBD1 matching over 10 bases. The CDR3 totals 14 residues. V dropped 8 bases and J dropped 6; count of bases not matched to a gene: 4. Germline-derived CDR1 and CDR2 are SNHLY and FYNNEI. The CDR3 DNA sequence: TGTGCCAGCGGGACAGGGGTTTTTAATTCACCCCTCCACTTT. Translation gives CASGTGVFNSPLHF.

The chain combines TRBV19 with TRBJ2-6; tentative D call: TRBD1 (6 bases). The CDR3 contains 15 residues. The V gene's germline CDR1 is LNHDA and CDR2 SQIVND (reference sequence). V was clipped by 5 bases and J by 1 base, with 9 bases between them. The CDR3 DNA reads as TGTGCCAGTAGTCGACAGGCTTCTGGGGCCAACGTCCTGACTTTC. Translation gives CASSRQASGANVLTF.

This chain joins TRBV18 and TRBJ1-6, with D possibly being TRBD1 (5 bases). Trimming left V 3 bases short and J 7 bases short, with 16 bases between. CDR1 is KGHSH and CDR2 is LQKENI in the germline V gene. This CDR3 contains 16 residues. CDR3 nucleotide sequence: TGTGCCAGCTCACCCACGACAGATACCGAGAATTCACCCCTCCACTTT. Translated: CASSPTTDTENSPLHF.

The chain has TRBV7-9 and TRBJ1-1, with D unresolved. Germline CDR1 and CDR2: SEHNR and FQNEAQ (reference sequence). There are 15 residues in the CDR3. Trimming shortened V by 1 base and J by 1 base, and 10 bases separated the two germline ends. The CDR3: CASSLGLAENTEAFF. In DNA form, the CDR3 reads TGTGCCAGCAGCTTAGGATTGGCAGAGAACACTGAAGCTTTCTTT.

The CDR3 DNA is TGTGCCAGAAGCCGTTCGACAGGGAAAACCTCCTACGAGCAGTACTTC. Its protein product is CARSRSTGKTSYEQYF. V and J are TRBV5-3 and TRBJ2-7; 7 nucleotides align to TRBD1. TRBV5-3 is known as an ORF, though its function is uncertain. The CDR3 has 16 residues. V trimming: 4 bases; J trimming: 0 bases; junction bases outside the gene matches: 10.

This chain joins TRBV5-8 and TRBJ1-1; D gene ambiguous. The CDR3 contains 13 residues. Trimming shortened V by 2 bases and J by 5 bases, and 10 bases separated the two germline ends. Germline V gene lookup returns CDR1 SGHTS and CDR2 YDEGEE. The DNA for the CDR3 is TGTGCCAGCAGCTTCCCGGGAGGGACTGAAGCTTTCTTT. The encoded protein is CASSFPGGTEAFF.

This chain links TRBV2 with TRBJ1-6, with 8 bases that match TRBD1. The CDR3 contains 15 residues. The ends lost 11 bases at V and 0 bases at J; junction bases unmatched: 6. The germline CDR1 and CDR2 sequences are SNHLY and FYNNEI. The CDR3 protein is CASDRGRSYNSPLHF. In DNA form, the CDR3 reads TGTGCCTCCGACAGGGGCCGCTCCTATAATTCACCCCTCCACTTT.

The J gene is TRBJ1-4, the V gene TRBV28; 10 nucleotides align to TRBD1. There are 18 residues in the CDR3. With V trimmed by 1 base and J by 7 bases, 12 bases remained unmatched. CDR1 MDHEN and CDR2 SYDVKM come from the germline V gene. The CDR3 is CASSLSGTGVRVGEKLFF. CDR3 sequence (DNA): TGTGCCAGCAGTTTATCAGGGACAGGGGTACGGGTGGGTGAAAAACTGTTTTTT.

This chain uses TRBV11-2 with TRBJ2-3; D is uncertain. Trimming shortened V by 3 bases and J by 1 base, and 8 bases separated the two germline ends. This CDR3 has 14 amino acids. Germline CDR1 reads SGHAT; CDR2 reads FQNNGV. The CDR3 nucleotides are TGTGCCAGCAGCTTGATGGCTGGCACAGATACGCAGTATTTT. It codes for CASSLMAGTDTQYF.

V and J are TRBV15 and TRBJ1-4; 7 bases are a match to TRBD1. The ends lost 0 bases at V and 0 bases at J; junction bases unmatched: 1. CDR3 size: 16 residues. CDR1 and CDR2 from the germline V gene are LNHNV and YYDKDF (reference sequence). CDR3 amino acids: CATSRDGTATNEKLFF. The CDR3 DNA reads TGTGCCACCAGCAGAGACGGGACAGCAACTAATGAAAAACTGTTTTTT.

The gene calls are TRBV19 and TRBJ1-2; 9 bases align to TRBD1. CDR1 is LNHDA and CDR2 is SQIVND in the germline V gene (reference sequence). This CDR3 is built from 18 residues. V was clipped by 5 bases and J by 4 bases; unmatched bases: 17. The CDR3 coding sequence is TGTGCCAGTAGTGCGAGTCAGGGACAGGGAGGCCCAATCTATGGCTACACCTTC. Protein product: CASSASQGQGGPIYGYTF.

The gene calls are TRBV5-6 and TRBJ2-2, with 8 bases matching TRBD2. Losses at the gene ends were 4 bases for V and 2 bases for J; bases not matched to a gene: 10. Germline CDR1 SGHDT, CDR2 YYEEEE. This CDR3 has 17 residues. The CDR3 spells CASSRRPAGVNTGELFF. The DNA for the CDR3 is TGTGCCAGCAGCCGACGCCCAGCGGGGGTAAACACCGGGGAGCTGTTTTTT. Complete variable domain (other parts from reference TRBV5-6 and TRBJ2-2): DAGVTQSPTHLIKTRGQQVTLRCSPKSGHDTVSWYQQALGQGPQFIFQYYEEEERQRGNFPDRFSGHQFPNYSSELNVNALLLGDSALYLCASSRRPAGVNTGELFFGEGSRLTVL.

This rearrangement joins TRBV5-5 to TRBJ1-5; maybe TRBD1 (6 bases). The CDR3 is 15 residues long. V lost 0 bases and J lost 3, with 10 bases in between. From germline, CDR1 is SGHKS and CDR2 YYEKEE (reference sequence). In DNA, the CDR3 is TGTGCCAGCAGCTTGGCGGACAGTTACAATCAGCCCCAGCATTTT. Protein sequence: CASSLADSYNQPQHF.

This clone was recorded only once. CDR3 sequence (DNA): TGTGCCAGCAGTGACACAGGGGAGCGGGAAAAACTGTTTTTT. Amino acids: CASSDTGEREKLFF. The chain joins TRBV2 to TRBJ1-4, with TRBD1 identical over 7 bases. Germline CDR1 is SNHLY and CDR2 is FYNNEI. Trimming cost V 3 bases and J 8 bases; bases outside gene matches: 6. This CDR3 has 14 residues.

The V and J genes are TRBV18 and TRBJ2-7; 7 positions match TRBD1. Germline CDR1 is KGHSH and CDR2 is LQKENI. Trimming removed 2 bases from V and 0 bases from J; junction bases left unmatched: 10. The CDR3 contains 17 residues. In DNA, the CDR3 is TGTGCCAGCTCACCAACGGATACTACAGGGGCCTCCTACGAGCAGTACTTC. It translates to CASSPTDTTGASYEQYF.

The V call is TRBV19, the J call TRBJ2-3; 7 nucleotides match TRBD1. J was trimmed by 1 base and V by 9 bases; bases with no gene match: 4. CDR1 LNHDA and CDR2 SQIVND come from the germline V gene (reference sequence). The CDR3 extends over 13 amino acids. The CDR3 sequence: CASGDRGTDTQYF. The CDR3 region has the DNA TGTGCCAGCGGAGACAGGGGCACAGATACGCAGTATTTT.

V is TRBV7-3 and J is TRBJ1-6; D gene unclear. This CDR3 is built from 12 residues. Germline CDR1 is SGHTA and CDR2 is FQGTGA. V was cut by 4 bases and J by 10 bases, with 8 bases left in between. CDR3 region: CASSSPSSPLHF. The CDR3 coding sequence is TGTGCCAGCAGCTCCCCGTCCTCACCCCTCCACTTT.

This rearrangement joins TRBV5-3 to TRBJ1-2, with D perhaps matching TRBD1 (5 bases). TRBV5-3 is treated as an ORF (open reading frame) with a function not yet certain. V gave up 0 bases and J gave up 2 bases, with 11 bases separating them. The CDR3 length is 15 residues. This CDR3 reads CARSLDRRENYGYTF. The CDR3 DNA reads TGTGCCAGAAGCTTGGACAGGAGGGAAAACTATGGCTACACCTTC.

The genes are TRBV10-3 and TRBJ1-1; 7 nucleotides agree with TRBD1. Looked up from germline, CDR1 is ENHRY and CDR2 is SYGVKD. The CDR3 covers 12 residues. V lost 6 bases and J lost 4; bases outside the gene matches: 2. CDR3 protein: CAISQGGTEAFF. The DNA for the CDR3 is TGTGCCATCAGCCAGGGGGGCACTGAAGCTTTCTTT.

This sequence joins TRBV29-1 and TRBJ2-5; 9 bases agree with TRBD1. Germline V gene sequence: CDR1 SQVTM, CDR2 ANQGSEA. V dropped 6 bases and J dropped 2; count of bases not matched to a gene: 7. CDR3 length: 14 residues. The CDR3 nucleotides are TGCAGCGTAGGAACAGGGGGCCTTCAAGAGACCCAGTACTTC. The encoded protein is CSVGTGGLQETQYF.

The chain is built from TRBV27 and TRBJ1-2; a weak D match, TRBD1 (5 bases). The germline gives CDR1 MNHEY, CDR2 SMNVEV (reference sequence). The CDR3 totals 14 residues. Trimming pared 3 bases from V and 4 bases from J, leaving 12 bases between. CDR3 nucleotide sequence: TGTGCCAGCAGTTTCCGGGCGGGGGGCTATGGCTACACCTTC. This translates into CASSFRAGGYGYTF.

This sequence joins TRBV14 and TRBJ2-3, with D uncertain. CDR1 is SGHDN, CDR2 FVKESK, per germline. The germline V and J ends were trimmed by 8 bases and 5 bases, with 8 bases remaining between them. CDR3 size: 11 residues. The CDR3 is CASGDGDTQYF. Written as DNA, the CDR3 is TGTGCCAGCGGAGACGGAGATACGCAGTATTTT.

The rearrangement joins TRBV7-2 to TRBJ2-1; 9 bases are shared with TRBD1. Germline CDR1 SGHTA, CDR2 FQGNSA. V lost 4 bases to trimming and J lost 7 bases; unmatched junction nucleotides: 5. The CDR3 spans 14 residues. CDR3 DNA: TGTGCCAGCAGCTCCGGGACAGGGTTGAATGAGCAGTTCTTC. Amino acid sequence: CASSSGTGLNEQFF.

The chain links TRBV19 to TRBJ2-6, with TRBD1 matching over 8 bases. Germline assignment: CDR1 LNHDA and CDR2 SQIVND (reference sequence). Trimming cost V 4 bases and J 0 bases; bases outside gene matches: 8. The CDR3 consists of 18 residues. The CDR3 spells CASSTGQGPFSGANVLTF. CDR3 DNA sequence: TGTGCCAGTAGTACAGGACAGGGACCGTTCTCTGGGGCCAACGTCCTGACTTTC.

The chain has TRBV2 and TRBJ2-5, with TRBD2 matching over 8 bases. Germline CDR1 and CDR2: SNHLY and FYNNEI. V was pared by 2 bases and J by 2 bases, with 10 bases of the junction left unmatched. This CDR3 contains 17 residues. This chain's CDR3 is CASSETSGGWVQETQYF. The CDR3 DNA follows: TGTGCCAGCAGTGAAACCAGCGGGGGCTGGGTACAAGAGACCCAGTACTTC.